This is a list of T cell receptor beta chains from one sample in a study of identical twins. Via MiXCR, TCRdb re-called the 5' RACE reads, giving one row per CDR3 protein. The sample records around 250,000 distinct CDR3 sequences, 5% to 7% being singletons. The same data also contributed to another study, on T cells expressing NK-cell markers.

The sample was CD8+ T cells sorted from blood. Receptors were obtained from a woman younger than 30 in good health. Each CDR3 is given with its conserved first and last residue. Each record gives: V gene, clone size, D gene, J gene, CDR3 protein, CDR3 DNA. D genes are given only for firm matches. A clone size is listed for some rows: how often the clone was seen (once, few, many), or a class if it is expanded.

V gene: TRBV12-3/TRBV12-4
clone size: few
D gene: .
J gene: TRBJ1-2
CDR3 protein: CGTGAELDGYTF
CDR3 DNA: TGTGGGACGGGGGCAGAATTGGATGGCTACACCTTC

V gene: TRBV12-3/TRBV12-4
clone size: few
D gene: .
J gene: TRBJ2-2
CDR3 protein: CASSFWDAANTGELFF
CDR3 DNA: TGTGCCAGCAGTTTTTGGGACGCCGCGAACACCGGGGAGCTGTTTTTT

V gene: TRBV7-9
clone size: few
D gene: .
J gene: TRBJ2-5
CDR3 protein: CASSEDGKETQYF
CDR3 DNA: TGTGCCAGCAGCGAGGACGGAAAAGAGACCCAGTACTTC

V gene: TRBV7-8
clone size: many
D gene: .
J gene: TRBJ2-5
CDR3 protein: CASSVGTQYF
CDR3 DNA: TGTGCCAGCAGCGTAGGGACCCAGTACTTC

V gene: TRBV28
clone size: .
D gene: .
J gene: TRBJ2-6
CDR3 protein: CASSPRPSGANVLTF
CDR3 DNA: TGTGCCAGCAGTCCCCGACCCTCTGGGGCCAACGTCCTGACTTTC

V gene: TRBV5-1
clone size: many
D gene: TRBD2
J gene: TRBJ2-7
CDR3 protein: CASSPGRDYEQYF
CDR3 DNA: TGCGCCAGCAGCCCTGGGAGGGACTACGAGCAGTACTTC

V gene: TRBV9
clone size: few
D gene: .
J gene: TRBJ2-3
CDR3 protein: CASSVAGVADTQYF
CDR3 DNA: TGTGCCAGCAGCGTAGCGGGAGTGGCAGATACGCAGTATTTT

V gene: TRBV3-1
clone size: many
D gene: TRBD1
J gene: TRBJ2-7
CDR3 protein: CASSTGTGAYEQYF
CDR3 DNA: TGTGCCAGCAGTACCGGGACAGGCGCCTACGAGCAGTACTTC

V gene: TRBV27
clone size: .
D gene: TRBD1
J gene: TRBJ1-6
CDR3 protein: CASSLSDRVGVGSPLHF
CDR3 DNA: TGTGCCAGCAGTTTGTCAGACAGGGTAGGAGTTGGATCACCCCTCCACTTT

V gene: TRBV11-2
clone size: few
D gene: TRBD1
J gene: TRBJ1-2
CDR3 protein: CASISLQGAEWSYTF
CDR3 DNA: TGTGCCAGCATCTCCTTACAGGGGGCGGAGTGGAGCTACACCTTC

V gene: TRBV20-1
clone size: few
D gene: .
J gene: TRBJ2-7
CDR3 protein: CSAPDLNFGEQYF
CDR3 DNA: TGCAGTGCCCCGGACCTAAATTTTGGCGAGCAGTACTTC

V gene: TRBV19
clone size: .
D gene: .
J gene: TRBJ1-2
CDR3 protein: CASSPDYGYTF
CDR3 DNA: TGTGCCAGTAGTCCGGACTATGGCTACACCTTC

V gene: TRBV20-1
clone size: .
D gene: .
J gene: TRBJ2-3
CDR3 protein: CSASLAQRGGSATQYF
CDR3 DNA: TGCAGTGCTAGTCTAGCGCAGAGAGGGGGGAGTGCTACGCAGTATTTT

V gene: TRBV4-3
clone size: many
D gene: .
J gene: TRBJ2-1
CDR3 protein: CASSQDAGLAFSNEQFF
CDR3 DNA: TGCGCCAGCAGCCAAGATGCGGGTCTAGCGTTTTCCAATGAGCAGTTCTTC

V gene: TRBV4-3
clone size: many
D gene: TRBD1
J gene: TRBJ1-1
CDR3 protein: CASGQDMNTEAFF
CDR3 DNA: TGCGCCAGCGGACAGGACATGAACACTGAAGCTTTCTTT

V gene: TRBV13
clone size: few
D gene: .
J gene: TRBJ1-4
CDR3 protein: CASSLGRGAEKLFF
CDR3 DNA: TGTGCCAGCAGCTTAGGTCGGGGGGCGGAAAAACTGTTTTTT

V gene: TRBV6-5
clone size: few
D gene: .
J gene: TRBJ2-1
CDR3 protein: CASSYSRLAASYNEQFF
CDR3 DNA: TGTGCCAGCAGTTACTCGAGACTCGCGGCTTCCTACAATGAGCAGTTCTTC

V gene: TRBV27
clone size: many
D gene: TRBD2
J gene: TRBJ2-7
CDR3 protein: CASRIAGGPAYEQYF
CDR3 DNA: TGTGCCAGCAGAATAGCGGGAGGACCAGCCTACGAGCAGTACTTC

V gene: TRBV13
clone size: few
D gene: .
J gene: TRBJ2-2
CDR3 protein: CASSLTDRGAGELFF
CDR3 DNA: TGTGCCAGCAGCTTAACAGACCGAGGGGCCGGGGAGCTGTTTTTT

V gene: TRBV6-5
clone size: many
D gene: .
J gene: TRBJ2-1
CDR3 protein: CASSSERGTYNREQFF
CDR3 DNA: TGTGCCAGCAGTTCGGAACGGGGGACCTACAATCGGGAGCAGTTCTTC

V gene: TRBV20-1
clone size: .
D gene: TRBD2
J gene: TRBJ2-1
CDR3 protein: CSAGPGGRTAEQFF
CDR3 DNA: TGCAGTGCTGGTCCCGGCGGGAGGACAGCTGAGCAGTTCTTC

V gene: TRBV12-3/TRBV12-4
clone size: many
D gene: TRBD1
J gene: TRBJ2-7
CDR3 protein: CASSLATGDDEQYF
CDR3 DNA: TGTGCCAGCAGTTTAGCGACAGGGGACGACGAGCAGTACTTC

V gene: TRBV6-5
clone size: .
D gene: TRBD1
J gene: TRBJ2-1
CDR3 protein: CASSYSTGVYNEQFF
CDR3 DNA: TGTGCCAGCAGTTACTCGACAGGGGTCTACAATGAGCAGTTCTTC

V gene: TRBV25-1
clone size: few
D gene: .
J gene: TRBJ2-1
CDR3 protein: CASGDLIEQFF
CDR3 DNA: TGTGCCAGTGGGGATCTTATTGAGCAGTTCTTC

V gene: TRBV27
clone size: .
D gene: TRBD1
J gene: TRBJ1-1
CDR3 protein: CASSSWTGEAFF
CDR3 DNA: TGTGCCAGCAGTTCTTGGACAGGTGAAGCTTTCTTT

V gene: TRBV6-6
clone size: few
D gene: .
J gene: TRBJ2-3
CDR3 protein: CASSQGFADTQYF
CDR3 DNA: TGTGCCAGCAGTCAGGGATTTGCAGATACGCAGTATTTT

V gene: TRBV15
clone size: .
D gene: .
J gene: TRBJ2-1
CDR3 protein: CATKEDSSYNEQFF
CDR3 DNA: TGTGCCACCAAAGAGGACAGCTCCTACAATGAGCAGTTCTTC

V gene: TRBV5-5
clone size: .
D gene: TRBD2
J gene: TRBJ2-2
CDR3 protein: CASSPQRAGVPGELFF
CDR3 DNA: TGTGCCAGCAGCCCCCAGAGAGCGGGAGTTCCCGGGGAGCTGTTTTTT

V gene: TRBV9
clone size: many
D gene: .
J gene: TRBJ2-2
CDR3 protein: CASSVWGTGELFF
CDR3 DNA: TGTGCCAGCAGCGTGTGGGGGACCGGGGAGCTGTTTTTT

V gene: TRBV10-3
clone size: many
D gene: TRBD2
J gene: TRBJ2-2
CDR3 protein: CAISSEKFERGPTGELFF
CDR3 DNA: TGTGCCATCAGTTCAGAGAAGTTCGAGCGGGGGCCCACCGGGGAGCTGTTTTTT

V gene: TRBV12-3/TRBV12-4
clone size: .
D gene: TRBD2
J gene: TRBJ2-7
CDR3 protein: CASTTQRGYYEQYF
CDR3 DNA: TGTGCCAGCACCACTCAGCGGGGGTACTACGAGCAGTACTTC

V gene: TRBV29-1
clone size: .
D gene: .
J gene: TRBJ2-7
CDR3 protein: CSVARETYEQYF
CDR3 DNA: TGCAGCGTTGCTAGGGAAACTTACGAGCAGTACTTC

V gene: TRBV24-1
clone size: .
D gene: .
J gene: TRBJ2-3
CDR3 protein: CATSDLSGSTDTQYF
CDR3 DNA: TGTGCCACCAGTGATTTGAGCGGGAGCACAGATACGCAGTATTTT

V gene: TRBV3-1
clone size: many
D gene: .
J gene: TRBJ2-5
CDR3 protein: CASSQDSLQETQYF
CDR3 DNA: TGTGCCAGCAGCCAAGACTCCTTGCAAGAGACCCAGTACTTC

V gene: TRBV20-1
clone size: few
D gene: .
J gene: TRBJ1-6
CDR3 protein: CSARGQGVSPLHF
CDR3 DNA: TGCAGTGCTAGAGGGCAGGGAGTCTCACCCCTCCACTTT

V gene: TRBV7-9
clone size: many
D gene: .
J gene: TRBJ2-2
CDR3 protein: CATSWRPGELFF
CDR3 DNA: TGTGCCACCTCATGGCGTCCCGGGGAGCTGTTTTTT

V gene: TRBV2
clone size: .
D gene: .
J gene: TRBJ2-5
CDR3 protein: CASTLEGARGAQETQYF
CDR3 DNA: TGTGCCAGCACCCTGGAGGGGGCGCGCGGGGCACAAGAGACCCAGTACTTC

V gene: TRBV10-1
clone size: .
D gene: TRBD1
J gene: TRBJ2-7
CDR3 protein: CASSTGTGSEQYF
CDR3 DNA: TGCGCCAGCTCCACTGGGACAGGGAGCGAGCAGTACTTC

V gene: TRBV5-6
clone size: .
D gene: .
J gene: TRBJ1-2
CDR3 protein: CASSSGSSAYGYTF
CDR3 DNA: TGTGCCAGCAGCTCTGGTTCCTCTGCCTATGGCTACACCTTC

V gene: TRBV12-3/TRBV12-4
clone size: .
D gene: TRBD2
J gene: TRBJ2-1
CDR3 protein: CASSLTSGGRPNEQFF
CDR3 DNA: TGTGCCAGCAGTTTGACTAGCGGGGGGCGCCCCAATGAGCAGTTCTTC

V gene: TRBV12-3/TRBV12-4
clone size: few
D gene: .
J gene: TRBJ2-1
CDR3 protein: CASLAPNNEQFF
CDR3 DNA: TGTGCCAGTCTAGCACCGAACAATGAGCAGTTCTTC

V gene: TRBV6-1
clone size: .
D gene: .
J gene: TRBJ2-7
CDR3 protein: CASNSPGKSLYEQYF
CDR3 DNA: TGTGCCAGCAACTCCCCCGGGAAGTCCCTCTACGAGCAGTACTTC

V gene: TRBV7-2
clone size: .
D gene: TRBD2
J gene: TRBJ2-3
CDR3 protein: CASSQLSGGVTDTQYF
CDR3 DNA: TGTGCCAGCAGCCAGTTGAGCGGGGGGGTCACAGATACGCAGTATTTT

V gene: TRBV5-1
clone size: .
D gene: TRBD2
J gene: TRBJ2-5
CDR3 protein: CASSPGLGREGETQYF
CDR3 DNA: TGCGCCAGCAGCCCCGGTTTAGGGCGGGAGGGCGAGACCCAGTACTTC

V gene: TRBV27
clone size: few
D gene: TRBD1
J gene: TRBJ1-6
CDR3 protein: CASSSLGQGDSPLHF
CDR3 DNA: TGTGCCAGCAGTTCACTGGGACAGGGGGACTCACCCCTCCACTTT

V gene: TRBV6-4
clone size: many
D gene: TRBD2
J gene: TRBJ2-3
CDR3 protein: CASSDLAGADTQYF
CDR3 DNA: TGTGCCAGCAGTGACCTAGCGGGAGCAGATACGCAGTATTTT

V gene: TRBV6-5
clone size: few
D gene: TRBD1
J gene: TRBJ2-4
CDR3 protein: CASSYAKGTGWNIQYF
CDR3 DNA: TGTGCCAGCAGTTACGCCAAAGGGACAGGGTGGAACATTCAGTACTTC

V gene: TRBV20-1
clone size: .
D gene: TRBD1
J gene: TRBJ2-7
CDR3 protein: CSAMGTVPSYEQYF
CDR3 DNA: TGCAGTGCTATGGGGACAGTTCCTTCCTACGAGCAGTACTTC

V gene: TRBV6-5
clone size: many
D gene: TRBD1
J gene: TRBJ2-3
CDR3 protein: CASSYLGTGADTQYF
CDR3 DNA: TGTGCCAGCAGTTACCTCGGGACAGGGGCAGATACGCAGTATTTT

V gene: TRBV5-1
clone size: many
D gene: TRBD2
J gene: TRBJ2-1
CDR3 protein: CASSFTSDSYNEQFF
CDR3 DNA: TGCGCCAGCAGCTTCACTAGCGATTCCTACAATGAGCAGTTCTTC

V gene: TRBV5-1
clone size: many
D gene: TRBD1
J gene: TRBJ2-1
CDR3 protein: CASSSNLGDRGESSYNEQFF
CDR3 DNA: TGCGCCAGCAGCTCGAACTTAGGGGACAGGGGGGAGAGCTCCTACAATGAGCAGTTCTTC

V gene: TRBV30
clone size: few
D gene: .
J gene: TRBJ2-7
CDR3 protein: CAWRQGYEQYF
CDR3 DNA: TGTGCCTGGAGACAGGGCTACGAGCAGTACTTC

V gene: TRBV20-1
clone size: few
D gene: .
J gene: TRBJ1-5
CDR3 protein: CSARTVDQPQHF
CDR3 DNA: TGCAGTGCGAGGACGGTGGATCAGCCCCAGCATTTT

V gene: TRBV9
clone size: many
D gene: TRBD1
J gene: TRBJ2-1
CDR3 protein: CASSVGGTGVSNEQFF
CDR3 DNA: TGTGCCAGCAGCGTAGGGGGGACAGGGGTCAGCAATGAGCAGTTCTTC

V gene: TRBV11-2
clone size: many
D gene: .
J gene: TRBJ1-2
CDR3 protein: CASSFGHHSFNYGYTF
CDR3 DNA: TGTGCCAGCAGCTTCGGACACCACTCCTTTAACTATGGCTACACCTTC